These 16 T cell receptor beta chains came from one sample sequenced in a study of blood T cell repertoires in COVID-19. Measured with immunoSEQ multiplex PCR; TCRdb has only the in-frame clones, and not every one. In the table there are around 27,000 clones, roughly four fifths of which are singletons. The material sequenced was peripheral blood. Source of these receptors: a human donor in a cohort sampled during active COVID-19.

V gene TRBV27 combines with J gene TRBJ2-4; the D gene is possibly TRBD2 (5 bases). There are 14 residues in the CDR3. Germline values: CDR1 MNHEY, CDR2 SMNVEV (reference sequence). Trimming removed 5 bases from V and 8 bases from J, with 16 bases in between. The CDR3 reads CASSNSAGVDIQYF. The CDR3 nucleotides are TGTGCCAGCAGTAACTCCGCCGGGGTGGACATTCAGTACTTC.

The rearrangement links TRBV28 to TRBJ2-7, with a possible D match to TRBD1 (5 bases). Trimming stripped 3 bases from V and 1 base from J, with 10 bases between. This CDR3 region has 14 residues. Germline CDR1 MDHEN, CDR2 SYDVKM. For the CDR3, the DNA is TGTGCCAGCAGTTTCCCGCAGGGATCCTACGAGCAGTACTTC. This encodes CASSFPQGSYEQYF.

The rearrangement uses TRBV2 and TRBJ2-7; D is unclear. The V gene lost 6 bases and the J gene lost 5 bases, with 11 bases spanning the gap. Looked up from germline, CDR1 is SNHLY and CDR2 is FYNNEI. The length of the CDR3 is 12 residues. The CDR3 DNA sequence: TGTGCCAGCAGGCGATACGACAACGAGCAGTACTTC. Residues: CASRRYDNEQYF.

The chain is built from TRBV5-1 and TRBJ2-5, with TRBD2 matching over 12 bases. CDR3 length: 14 amino acids. The V gene's germline CDR1 is SGHRS and CDR2 YFSETQ. Losses at the gene ends were 4 bases for V and 5 bases for J; bases not matched to a gene: 3. The CDR3 spells CASSPGLAGETQYF. The CDR3 DNA sequence: TGCGCCAGCAGCCCGGGACTAGCGGGTGAGACCCAGTACTTC.

The genes are TRBV7-2 and TRBJ2-1, with 15 bases aligning to TRBD2. Germline V gene sequence: CDR1 SGHTA, CDR2 FQGNSA. Losses at the gene ends were 3 bases for V and 7 bases for J; bases not matched to a gene: 10. This CDR3 spans 18 amino acids. The CDR3 region is CASSFGLAGGPVRNEQFF. The CDR3 coding sequence is TGTGCCAGCAGCTTCGGACTAGCGGGAGGGCCAGTTCGGAATGAGCAGTTCTTC.

This chain links TRBV15 with TRBJ1-5; TRBD1 is a possible D gene (5 bases). Germline-derived CDR1 and CDR2 are LNHNV and YYDKDF (reference sequence). The CDR3 length is 14 residues. The ends were cut back, 6 bases at V and 3 bases at J, with 12 bases in the middle. CDR3 nucleotide sequence: TGTGCCACCAGGACGGGGGGGGACAATCAGCCCCAGCATTTT. The encoded protein is CATRTGGDNQPQHF.

The rearrangement links TRBV7-2 to TRBJ2-3, with 8 bases lining up with TRBD2. This CDR3 spans 16 amino acids. The V gene end was trimmed by 3 bases and the J gene end by 6 bases; junction bases not matched to a gene: 11. Germline CDR1 SGHTA, CDR2 FQGNSA. For the CDR3, the DNA is TGTGCCAGCAGCTTGTTCGGAGCGGGAGTCAGGGATACGCAGTATTTT. Amino acids: CASSLFGAGVRDTQYF. Variable domain in full (rest from reference TRBV7-2 and TRBJ2-3): GAGVSQSPSNKVTEKGKDVELRCDPISGHTALYWYRQSLGQGLEFLIYFQGNSAPDKSGLPSDRFSAERTGGSVSTLTIQRTQQEDSAVYLCASSLFGAGVRDTQYFGPGTRLTVL.

The J gene is TRBJ2-1, the V gene TRBV5-1, with 16 bases aligning to TRBD2. The CDR3 spans 18 residues. The V and J ends lost 4 bases and 3 bases, in that order; junction bases with no gene match: 7. The germline V gene has CDR1 SGHRS and CDR2 YFSETQ. In DNA, the CDR3 is TGCGCCAGCAGCCCAGGGACTAGCGGGGGGGCCGGCTACAATGAGCAGTTCTTC. Protein product: CASSPGTSGGAGYNEQFF. Complete variable domain (other parts from reference TRBV5-1 and TRBJ2-1): KAGVTQTPRYLIKTRGQQVTLSCSPISGHRSVSWYQQTPGQGLQFLFEYFSETQRNKGNFPGRFSGRQFSNSRSEMNVSTLELGDSALYLCASSPGTSGGAGYNEQFFGPGTRLTVL.

V usage is TRBV5-1 and J usage is TRBJ2-1; D remains ambiguous. V dropped 0 bases and J dropped 1 base, with 8 bases sitting between them. This CDR3 is built from 15 residues. CDR1 is SGHRS, CDR2 YFSETQ, per germline. The CDR3 DNA follows: TGCGCCAGCAGCTTGGCCCTAGTTTCCTACAATGAGCAGTTCTTC. Translation gives CASSLALVSYNEQFF.

The chain is built from TRBV30 and TRBJ1-1; tentatively, D is TRBD1 (6 bases). The germline CDR1 and CDR2 sequences are GTSNPN and SVGIG (reference sequence). This CDR3 contains 13 residues. Trimming removed 4 bases at V and 1 base at J, with 10 bases between. The CDR3 nucleotides read TGTGCCTGGATGGGGGCTCCGAACACTGAAGCTTTCTTT. Translated: CAWMGAPNTEAFF.

V usage is TRBV11-2 and J usage is TRBJ2-2; no firm D call. Germline CDR1 SGHAT, CDR2 FQNNGV. Trimming removed 0 bases from V and 9 bases from J, with 8 bases in between. The CDR3 sequence is 13 residues long. The CDR3, as DNA: TGTGCCAGCAGCTTAGAATCCTCCCGGGAGCTGTTTTTT. This gives the protein CASSLESSRELFF.

This clone has a single count. One end of the junction fails to match germline, which may point to a read error. The chain employs TRBV7-7 and TRBJ2-5; a weak D match, TRBD2 (5 bases). This CDR3 has 15 amino acids. The germline V gene encodes CDR1 SSHAT and CDR2 FNYEAQ (reference sequence). CDR3 residues: CASSLVGVLGETQYF. CDR3 DNA sequence: TGTGCTAGCAGCTTAGTGGGAGTTTTAGGAGAGACCCAGTACTTC.

CDR3: CASSLVRFSGELFF. The CDR3 coding sequence is TGTGCCAGCAGCTTAGTCAGGTTCTCCGGGGAGCTGTTTTTT. The V gene is TRBV11-1, the J gene TRBJ2-2; D remains unclear. Germline V gene data show CDR1 as SGHAT and CDR2 as FQDESV (reference sequence). Trimming pared 1 base from V and 6 bases from J, leaving 9 bases between. The CDR3 covers 14 residues.

The chain has TRBV10-2 and TRBJ2-1; D might be TRBD2 (6 bases). The germline V gene has CDR1 WSHSY and CDR2 SAAADI. The CDR3 has 12 residues. V was shortened by 4 bases and J by 8 bases, with 9 bases between the two germline ends. The DNA of the CDR3 is TGCGCCAGCAGTGGTTGGGGGGATGAGCAGTTCTTC. Translated: CASSGWGDEQFF.

By proportion, this clone is medium-sized. The chain joins TRBV2 to TRBJ2-2; 10 bases agree with TRBD1. Losses at the gene ends were 10 bases for V and 3 bases for J; bases not matched to a gene: 8. CDR1 SNHLY and CDR2 FYNNEI come from the germline V gene. This CDR3 is built from 15 residues. The CDR3 nucleotides read TGTGCCACCGTTGGACAGGGGGGCGACACCGGGGAGCTGTTTTTT. Encoded protein: CATVGQGGDTGELFF.

The DNA of the CDR3 is TGTGCCAGCTCGGACAGGGCCCTGAGGGCTTTCTTT. Its translation: CASSDRALRAFF. The chain is built from TRBV5-6 and TRBJ1-1; TRBD1 matches 8 bases. The CDR3 is made up of 12 amino acids. V trimming: 7 bases; J trimming: 11 bases; junction bases outside the gene matches: 10. Germline V lookup: CDR1 SGHDT, CDR2 YYEEEE.